This T cell receptor beta chain emerged from a study of T-cell memory formation after mild COVID-19 listed by TCRdb under 2021. A note on the overall study: TCR sequence clusters from the two donors were found to be largely donor specific. In a couple of donors, T-cell clones that expanded and contracted after mild COVID-19 were followed by sequencing TCRalpha and TCRbeta repertoires longitudinally. Two young, previously healthy adult volunteers, one female and one male, were included in the cohort. General conclusions and limits of the study: The second-wave clones that peaked on day 37 were not confirmed to be SARS-CoV-2 specific. Only a couple of mild cases were covered in the study, and larger cohorts including severe cases with pre-infection samples were considered necessary. Some responding clones were detected in pre-infection memory, which suggested that pre-existing cross-reactive memory T cells had joined the SARS-CoV-2 response. Balanced CD4/CD8 phenotypes were observed for clones contracting from day 15 to 85, whereas a bias towards CD4+ was observed for a second wave of clones expanding from day 15 to 37. Contracting CD4+ clones were located mainly in the CM and EM memory subsets, whereas CD8+ clones were found to be enriched in EMRA.

With respect to this clonotype: The antigen this receptor binds is unknown. No base-level quality is on record; no much larger clone is a single base apart.

Ficoll-Paque density gradient centrifugation was used to isolate PBMCs. In the germline V gene (reference sequence), CDR1 corresponds to SEHNR and CDR2 to FQNEAQ. Spanning cysteine to phenylalanine, the CDR3 consists of 12 amino acids. The read is trimmed to its CDR3 DNA, 36 bases read in frame from base 1. V loses 1 base, J loses 5 bases, and the germline ends lie 6 bases apart. Sequenced on an Illumina NovaSeq 6000. cDNA libraries for TCRalpha and TCRbeta were prepared by 5'RACE using constant-segment primers, with sample barcodes and unique molecular identifiers added. RNA was extracted from every sample with Trizol reagent. Libraries were amplified in two PCR steps, with a second sample barcode and Illumina TruSeq adapters added in the second step. Sequencing of the libraries was done on an Illumina NovaSeq, producing 2 x 150 bp paired-end reads. The source study handled its data this way. The reads were demultiplexed and collapsed into UMI-guided consensus sequences using migec v1.2.7. With mixcr v2.1.11, UMI consensuses were aligned to TRA and TRB V and J templates and assembled into clonotypes. Expanded or contracted clonotypes were those called significant by both edgeR and NoisET, with noise models trained on biological replicates. edgeR calls used a false discovery rate-adjusted p below 0.01 and a log2 fold-change threshold of 1. As an exploratory analysis of dynamics, max-normalized trajectories of the 1000 most abundant clonotypes were examined by PCA with hierarchical clustering. Each responding clone was given a CD4 or CD8 phenotype based on the CD4+ and CD8+ repertoires, which had been sequenced separately. In TCRdb, the public reads were trimmed at Q25 with fastp and aligned with MiXCR, with productive beta chains retained. CDR3 protein sequences are deduplicated, and each keeps its most common genes and DNA. Here the V and J calls rest on TCRdb's processing, not on the authors' analysis. Present in this sample are roughly 600,000 distinct CDR3 sequences, about 20% of which were seen just once. About 12% of the sample rests with the top ten.

The chain is assembled from TRBV7-9 and TRBJ2-7, with the D gene too uncertain to name. The TCR comes from an adult woman who had mild COVID-19 (a few samples of this study predate the infection). The sample titles of this study are shuffled in the database, so cell type and time point are left out; the donor was told from shared clones. The material sequenced was PBMCs or a T cell subset sorted from them (not recorded which). The sequence in DNA is TGTGCCAGCAGCTTAGGACCGGACGAGCAGTACTTC. Its protein product is CASSLGPDEQYF.